The next 26 T cell receptor beta chains were all read from a single sample in a study of blood T cell repertoires in COVID-19. Clones were sequenced by immunoSEQ multiplex PCR, and TCRdb holds only the in-frame ones, with some missing. This sample has 170,000 or so clones, with approximately 86% found just once. Input material: peripheral blood. The receptors were gathered from a man in his 60s with COVID-19, enrolled during active disease.

This clone occurred many times. The V and J genes are TRBV20-1 and TRBJ1-2; 8 bases fit TRBD1. This CDR3 region has 11 residues. Germline V gene lookup returns CDR1 DFQATT and CDR2 SNEGSKA (reference sequence). With V trimmed by 7 bases and J by 6 bases, 4 bases remained unmatched. CDR3 coding DNA: TGCAGTGTGGACAGGGTTCATGGCTACACCTTC. It codes for CSVDRVHGYTF.

This chain links TRBV19 with TRBJ1-6; 7 nucleotides match TRBD1. CDR1 is LNHDA and CDR2 is SQIVND in the germline V gene (reference sequence). V was clipped by 4 bases and J by 9 bases; unmatched bases: 6. The CDR3 length is 14 residues. In DNA, the CDR3 is TGTGCCAGTAGTACAGGGGGATGGGGTTCACCCCTCCACTTT. Amino acid sequence: CASSTGGWGSPLHF.

This chain joins TRBV6-6 and TRBJ1-3; 8 bases agree with TRBD1. Germline CDR1 reads MNHNY; CDR2 reads SVGAGI (reference sequence). The CDR3 extends over 15 amino acids. V dropped 6 bases and J dropped 8; count of bases not matched to a gene: 12. This CDR3 reads CASRTQGEVGYTIYF. DNA for the CDR3: TGTGCCAGCAGAACACAGGGGGAGGTGGGATACACCATATATTTT.

The chain is built from TRBV6-5 and TRBJ2-1; no definite D call. The CDR3 sequence is 11 residues long. Germline V gene sequence: CDR1 MNHEY, CDR2 SVGAGI. The germline V and J ends were trimmed by 2 bases and 13 bases, with 9 bases remaining between them. The CDR3 protein is CASSYGQNQFF. For the CDR3, the DNA is TGTGCCAGCAGTTACGGGCAGAACCAGTTCTTC.

The CDR3 sequence: CASSSDYGYTF. DNA of the CDR3: TGTGCCAGCAGCTCAGACTATGGCTACACCTTC. The chain has TRBV28 and TRBJ1-2; D is undetermined. Germline V gene data show CDR1 as MDHEN and CDR2 as SYDVKM. V shed 6 bases and J shed 3 bases, with 5 bases lying between them. The CDR3 covers 11 residues.

The count of this clone is one. The rearrangement joins TRBV24-1 to TRBJ1-2, with TRBD1 matching 7 bases. The CDR3 spans 14 residues. J gave up 2 bases and V 3 bases, and 2 bases lay outside the gene matches. CDR1 is KGHDR, CDR2 SFDVKD, per germline. The CDR3 DNA is TGTGCCACCAGTGATAGACAGGGAAACTATGGCTACACCTTC. It is translated as CATSDRQGNYGYTF.

The rearrangement joins TRBV9 to TRBJ1-3; no reliable D call. Trimming removed 4 bases at V and 4 bases at J, with 6 bases between. CDR1 is SGDLS and CDR2 is YYNGEE in the germline V gene. The CDR3 runs 12 residues. CDR3 in amino acids: CASSPGGNTIYF. CDR3 DNA sequence: TGTGCCAGCAGCCCGGGGGGAAACACCATATATTTT.

In its sample, this clone was seen once. The sample carries other DNA sequences with the same CDR3. V and J are TRBV19 and TRBJ1-2; no firm D call. Deletions cut 6 bases from V and 3 bases from J, with 11 bases between. The CDR3 runs to 13 residues. Germline loops: CDR1 LNHDA, CDR2 SQIVND (reference sequence). This chain's CDR3 is CASSPDRDYGYTF. CDR3 sequence (DNA): TGTGCCAGTAGCCCAGATCGGGACTATGGCTACACCTTC.

This clone has only one observation. The CDR3 sequence: CASSEAGRGTGINEQFF. CDR3 in DNA: TGCGCCAGCAGCGAAGCCGGACGCGGGACAGGGATCAATGAGCAGTTCTTC. This chain uses TRBV4-3 with TRBJ2-1, with 9 nucleotides matching TRBD1. V lost 5 bases and J lost 6; bases outside the gene matches: 14. This CDR3 is built from 17 residues. Per the germline V gene, CDR1 is LGHNA and CDR2 is YSLEER.

The chain employs TRBV28 and TRBJ1-6; possibly TRBD1 for D (5 bases). CDR1 MDHEN and CDR2 SYDVKM come from the germline V gene. CDR3 size: 14 residues. Trimming left V 6 bases short and J 7 bases short, with 13 bases between. The CDR3 is CASRGEVPNSPLHF. CDR3 DNA sequence: TGTGCCAGCAGGGGGGAGGTCCCAAATTCACCCCTCCACTTT.

Written as DNA, the CDR3 is TGTGCCAGCAGCTTACGACGGGGGGGTAGCACAGATACGCAGTATTTT. Translated: CASSLRRGGSTDTQYF. The genes are TRBV7-2 and TRBJ2-3, with 8 nucleotides matching TRBD2. The germline gives CDR1 SGHTA, CDR2 FQGNSA. V was pared by 2 bases and J by 0 bases, with 4 bases of the junction left unmatched. The length of the CDR3 is 16 residues.

This rearrangement joins TRBV3-1 (or the pseudogene TRBV3-2) to TRBJ1-5, with 10 bases aligning to TRBD1. The ends lost 5 bases at V and 7 bases at J; junction bases unmatched: 5. The germline gives CDR1 LGHDT, CDR2 YNNKEL (reference sequence). The CDR3 runs to 14 residues. The CDR3 DNA follows: TGTGCCAGCAGCGAGACAGGGGGCGGACAGCCCCAGCATTTT. Its translation is CASSETGGGQPQHF.

This chain joins TRBV5-6 and TRBJ2-3; 12 bases map to TRBD2. This CDR3 has 14 amino acids. V lost 2 bases to trimming and J lost 6 bases; unmatched junction nucleotides: 1. Germline V CDR1 and CDR2: SGHDT, YYEEEE. CDR3 DNA: TGTGCCAGCAGCTTAGGGACTAGCGGGGATACGCAGTATTTT. This translates into CASSLGTSGDTQYF.

This clone has a handful of counts. This rearrangement joins TRBV10-3 to TRBJ2-7; 14 nucleotides match TRBD2. Trimming at V came to 0 bases and at J to 5 bases, leaving 9 bases not matched to a gene. Per the germline V gene, CDR1 is ENHRY and CDR2 is SYGVKD. The CDR3 runs 18 residues. This chain's CDR3 is CAISESLGTSGSINEQYF. For the CDR3, the DNA is TGTGCCATCAGTGAGTCCCTCGGGACTAGCGGGAGTATCAACGAGCAGTACTTC.

V gene TRBV20-1 combines with J gene TRBJ1-5, with D tentatively TRBD1 (5 bases). The germline V gene encodes CDR1 DFQATT and CDR2 SNEGSKA (reference sequence). This CDR3 spans 14 amino acids. Between the trimmed V and J ends, which lost 3 bases and 1 base, there was a span of 10 bases. The CDR3 reads CSASLGGSNQPQHF. CDR3 DNA sequence: TGCAGTGCTAGTTTGGGGGGGAGCAATCAGCCCCAGCATTTT.

The chain couples TRBV29-1 to TRBJ1-2; TRBD1 is a possible D gene (5 bases). V lost 2 bases, J lost 2 bases, and 12 bases lay in between. Germline V gene sequence: CDR1 SQVTM, CDR2 ANQGSEA. This CDR3 comprises 14 residues. This CDR3 is CSVEWGGGNYGYTF. CDR3 DNA sequence: TGCAGCGTTGAATGGGGCGGGGGGAACTATGGCTACACCTTC. The whole variable domain, filled in from reference TRBV29-1 and TRBJ1-2, reads SAVISQKPSRDICQRGTSLTIQCQVDSQVTMMFWYRQQPGQSLTLIATANQGSEATYESGFVIDKFPISRPNLTFSTLTVSNMSPEDSSIYLCSVEWGGGNYGYTFGSGTRLTVV.

This clone was detected once. The chain is built from TRBV7-2 and TRBJ2-7; 7 bases align to TRBD1. Germline V gene lookup returns CDR1 SGHTA and CDR2 FQGNSA. With 5 bases clipped from V and 2 bases from J, the junction kept 9 bases outside the gene matches. This CDR3 spans 15 amino acids. This chain's CDR3 is CASSKPGTVTYEQYF. DNA for the CDR3: TGTGCCAGCAGCAAGCCCGGGACAGTAACCTACGAGCAGTACTTC.

The rearrangement uses TRBV7-8 and TRBJ2-3, with TRBD2 matching 8 bases. The trim removed 5 bases at V and 0 bases at J, leaving 13 bases unmatched. CDR3 length: 18 residues. Germline lookup yields CDR1 SGHVS and CDR2 FQNEAQ. CDR3 in DNA: TGTGCCAGCAGCCGAGGGGAAGGCGGGAGGACTAGCACAGATACGCAGTATTTT. It specifies CASSRGEGGRTSTDTQYF. Full variable domain (missing parts from reference TRBV7-8 and TRBJ2-3): GAGVSQSPRYKVAKRGQDVALRCDPISGHVSLFWYQQALGQGPEFLTYFQNEAQLDKSGLPSDRFFAERPEGSVSTLKIQRTQQEDSAVYLCASSRGEGGRTSTDTQYFGPGTRLTVL.

The chain uses TRBV4-3 and TRBJ2-1, with 13 bases that match TRBD2. This CDR3 spans 14 amino acids. CDR1 is LGHNA and CDR2 is YSLEER in the germline V gene. The J segment lost 11 bases and the V segment lost 1 base, leaving 2 bases of the junction unmatched. CDR3 in amino acids: CASSQGTSGSQQFF. In DNA form, the CDR3 reads TGCGCCAGCAGCCAAGGGACTAGCGGGAGTCAGCAGTTCTTC.

In this sample, this clone turned up once. V gene TRBV13 combines with J gene TRBJ2-1; the match to TRBD2 covers 9 bases. The V segment lost 0 bases and the J segment 9 bases; nucleotides outside the gene matches: 12. This CDR3 is built from 17 residues. In germline, CDR1 is PRHDT, CDR2 FYEKMQ (reference sequence). CDR3 nucleotides: TGTGCCAGCAGCTTAGGAATAGCGGGGGCCAGAGGGGGTGAGCAGTTCTTC. Its protein product is CASSLGIAGARGGEQFF.

The chain joins TRBV15 to TRBJ2-3, with 10 bases identical to TRBD2. The CDR3 consists of 16 residues. Losses at the gene ends were 4 bases for V and 0 bases for J; bases not matched to a gene: 4. Germline V gene sequence: CDR1 LNHNV, CDR2 YYDKDF (reference sequence). This CDR3 reads CATSTRLAGSTDTQYF. The CDR3 nucleotides read TGTGCCACCAGCACCCGACTAGCGGGTAGCACAGATACGCAGTATTTT.

The chain joins TRBV12-3 or TRBV12-4 to TRBJ2-7, with D hard to call. V lost 3 bases and J lost 3, with 3 bases in between. The CDR3 covers 11 residues. The chain's CDR3 is CASSFLYEQYF. The CDR3 region has the DNA TGTGCCAGCAGTTTCCTCTACGAGCAGTACTTC.

The chain has TRBV2 and TRBJ1-1; TRBD1 might be the D (6 bases). The CDR3 runs to 13 residues. CDR1 and CDR2 (germline): SNHLY, FYNNEI. The V end lost 3 bases, the J end lost 6 bases, and 11 bases lay between the germline ends. CDR3 nucleotides: TGTGCCAGCAGTGACTGGACAGAACCTGAAGCTTTCTTT. This translates into CASSDWTEPEAFF.

The V and J genes are TRBV11-1 and TRBJ1-2, with TRBD1 matching over 7 bases. Germline V gene lookup returns CDR1 SGHAT and CDR2 FQDESV (reference sequence). The CDR3 runs to 15 residues. J lost 3 bases, V lost 1 base, and 5 bases had no gene match. CDR3 in DNA: TGTGCCAGCAGCTTAGGACAAGGACAGGACTATGGCTACACCTTC. This codes for CASSLGQGQDYGYTF.

This sequence joins TRBV9 and TRBJ2-5; 8 nucleotides line up with TRBD2. This CDR3 spans 14 amino acids. The V and J ends lost 1 base and 4 bases, in that order; junction bases with no gene match: 3. Germline CDR1 is SGDLS and CDR2 is YYNGEE. The CDR3 DNA is TGTGCCAGCAGCGTACGGGAGGGGGGAGAGACCCAGTACTTC. It is translated as CASSVREGGETQYF.

This chain links TRBV28 with TRBJ2-7, with TRBD2 matching over 8 bases. With V trimmed by 4 bases and J by 1 base, 6 bases remained unmatched. Germline-derived CDR1 and CDR2 are MDHEN and SYDVKM. The CDR3 is 15 amino acids. The CDR3 reads CASSSERGLSYEQYF. The DNA for the CDR3 is TGTGCCAGCAGTTCCGAGCGGGGGTTATCCTACGAGCAGTACTTC.